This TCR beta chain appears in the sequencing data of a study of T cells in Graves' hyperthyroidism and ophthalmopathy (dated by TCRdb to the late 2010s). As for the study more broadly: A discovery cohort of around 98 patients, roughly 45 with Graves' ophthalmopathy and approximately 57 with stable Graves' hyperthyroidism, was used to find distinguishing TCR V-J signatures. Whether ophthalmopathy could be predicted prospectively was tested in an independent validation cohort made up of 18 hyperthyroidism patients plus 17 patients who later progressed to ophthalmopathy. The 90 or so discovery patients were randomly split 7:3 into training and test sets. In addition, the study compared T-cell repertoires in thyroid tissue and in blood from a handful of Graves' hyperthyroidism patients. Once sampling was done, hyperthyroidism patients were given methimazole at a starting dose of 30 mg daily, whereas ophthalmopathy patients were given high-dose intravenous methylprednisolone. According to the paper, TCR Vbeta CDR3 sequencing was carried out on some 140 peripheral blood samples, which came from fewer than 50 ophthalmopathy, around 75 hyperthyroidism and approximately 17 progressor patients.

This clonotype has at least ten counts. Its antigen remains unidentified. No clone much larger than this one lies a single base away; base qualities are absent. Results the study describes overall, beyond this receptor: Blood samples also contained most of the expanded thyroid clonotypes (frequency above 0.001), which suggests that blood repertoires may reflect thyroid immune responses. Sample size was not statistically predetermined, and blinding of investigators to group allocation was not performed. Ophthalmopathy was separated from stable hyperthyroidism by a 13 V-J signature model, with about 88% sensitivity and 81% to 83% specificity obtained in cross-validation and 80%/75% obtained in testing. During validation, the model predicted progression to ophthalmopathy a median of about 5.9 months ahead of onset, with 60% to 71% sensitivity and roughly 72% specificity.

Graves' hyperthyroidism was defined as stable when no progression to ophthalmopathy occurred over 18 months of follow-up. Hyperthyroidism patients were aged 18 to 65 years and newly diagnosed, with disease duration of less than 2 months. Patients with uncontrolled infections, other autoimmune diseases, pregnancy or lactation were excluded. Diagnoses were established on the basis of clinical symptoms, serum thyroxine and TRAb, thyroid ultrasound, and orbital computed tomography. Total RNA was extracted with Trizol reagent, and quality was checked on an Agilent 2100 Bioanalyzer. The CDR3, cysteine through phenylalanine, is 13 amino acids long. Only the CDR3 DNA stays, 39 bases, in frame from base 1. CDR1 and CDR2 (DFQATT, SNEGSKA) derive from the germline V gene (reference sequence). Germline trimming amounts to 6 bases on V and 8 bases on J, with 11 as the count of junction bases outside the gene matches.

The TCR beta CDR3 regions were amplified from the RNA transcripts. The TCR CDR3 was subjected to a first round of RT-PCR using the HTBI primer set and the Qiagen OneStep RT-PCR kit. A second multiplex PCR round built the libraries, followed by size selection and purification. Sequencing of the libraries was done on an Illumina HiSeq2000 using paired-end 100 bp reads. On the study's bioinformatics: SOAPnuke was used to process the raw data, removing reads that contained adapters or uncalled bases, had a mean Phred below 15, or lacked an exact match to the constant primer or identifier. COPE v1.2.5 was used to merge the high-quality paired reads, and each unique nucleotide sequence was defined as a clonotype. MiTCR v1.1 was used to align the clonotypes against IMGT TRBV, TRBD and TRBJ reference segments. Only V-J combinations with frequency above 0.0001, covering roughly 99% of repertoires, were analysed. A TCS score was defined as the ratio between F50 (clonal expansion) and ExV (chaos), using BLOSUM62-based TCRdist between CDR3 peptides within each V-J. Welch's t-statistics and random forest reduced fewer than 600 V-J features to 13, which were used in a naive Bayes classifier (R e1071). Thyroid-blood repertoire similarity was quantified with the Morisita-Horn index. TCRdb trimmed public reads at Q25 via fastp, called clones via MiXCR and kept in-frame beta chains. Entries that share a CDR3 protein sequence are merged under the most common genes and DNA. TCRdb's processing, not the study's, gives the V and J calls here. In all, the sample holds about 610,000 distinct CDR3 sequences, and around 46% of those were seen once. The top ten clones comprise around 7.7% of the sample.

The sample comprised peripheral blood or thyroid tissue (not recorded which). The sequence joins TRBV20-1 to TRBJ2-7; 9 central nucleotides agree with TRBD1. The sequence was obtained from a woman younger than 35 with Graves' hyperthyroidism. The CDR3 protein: CSAPGQGASKQYF. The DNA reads TGCAGTGCACCGGGACAGGGAGCGTCCAAGCAGTACTTC.